A selection of T cell receptor beta chains follows, all from one sample in a study of prognosis after radiotherapy for stage I lung cancer. TCRdb redid the calling of the multiplex PCR reads with MiXCR, one entry per CDR3 protein. The table has over 25,000 distinct CDR3 sequences, about 43% seen once. The material sequenced was PBMCs, taken before or after stereotactic body radiation therapy (not recorded which). The receptors originated from a donor over 45 with non-small cell lung cancer. Each CDR3 is given with its conserved first and last residue. A D gene is named only where the DNA matches it firmly. The size of a clone is reported for some rows only, either as once, few or many, or as a class for expanded clones.

TRBV10-3	TRBD1	TRBJ1-1	many	CAINDRGLKKNTEAFF	TGTGCCATCAATGACAGGGGCTTAAAGAAGAACACTGAAGCTTTCTTT
TRBV4-3	TRBD1	TRBJ1-4	few	CASGTVDEKLFF	TGCGCCAGCGGGACAGTAGATGAAAAACTGTTTTTT
TRBV11-2	TRBD2	TRBJ2-2	once	CASSSRATLAGTYTGELFF	TGTGCCAGCAGCTCCAGAGCGACACTAGCGGGGACTTACACCGGGGAGCTGTTTTTT
TRBV5-4	TRBD2	TRBJ2-2	many	CASSVTSANTGELFF	TGTGCCAGCAGCGTGACTAGCGCCAACACCGGGGAGCTGTTTTTT
TRBV9	NA	TRBJ1-2	many	CASSAGHGYGYTF	TGTGCCAGCAGCGCGGGACACGGGTATGGCTACACCTTC
TRBV20-1	NA	TRBJ2-1	many	CSAHPWSSNEQFF	TGCAGTGCCCATCCGTGGTCTAGTAATGAGCAGTTCTTC
TRBV19	TRBD1	TRBJ2-1	NA	CASSIEDRGPNEQFF	TGTGCCAGTAGTATAGAAGACAGGGGGCCCAATGAGCAGTTCTTC
TRBV11-3	NA	TRBJ2-1	NA	CASSLYTAGEQFF	TGTGCCAGCAGCTTATACACAGCCGGTGAGCAGTTCTTC
TRBV28	TRBD2	TRBJ2-7	NA	CASSELAGSYEQYF	TGTGCCAGCAGCGAACTAGCGGGCTCCTACGAGCAGTACTTC
TRBV11-2	TRBD2	TRBJ2-2	many	CASSLGPRGGDTGELFF	TGTGCCAGCAGCTTAGGTCCCCGGGGGGGCGACACCGGGGAGCTGTTTTTT
TRBV20-1	TRBD2	TRBJ2-3	NA	CSAPAAGGSDTQYF	TGCAGTGCTCCCGCGGCGGGGGGATCAGATACGCAGTATTTT
TRBV27	NA	TRBJ2-7	NA	CVGCTGWCSYEQYF	TGTGTAGGCTGTACAGGATGGTGCTCCTACGAGCAGTACTTC
TRBV7-9	TRBD2	TRBJ2-5	many	CASSLASGGKETQYF	TGTGCCAGCAGCTTAGCCAGCGGGGGTAAAGAGACCCAGTACTTC
TRBV20-1	NA	TRBJ2-7	NA	CSASPFGGSEQYF	TGCAGTGCTAGCCCTTTTGGGGGATCCGAGCAGTACTTC
TRBV6-2/TRBV6-3	NA	TRBJ2-1	few	CASSYGEDNEQFF	TGTGCCAGCAGTTACGGAGAGGACAATGAGCAGTTCTTC
TRBV6-1	TRBD1	TRBJ1-6	NA	CASSPGQGNSPLHF	TGTGCCAGCAGTCCTGGACAGGGGAACTCACCCCTCCACTTT
TRBV19	NA	TRBJ2-5	NA	CASSILTIGMETQYF	TGTGCCAGTAGTATTTTGACTATCGGGATGGAGACCCAGTACTTC
TRBV10-3	NA	TRBJ2-1	many	CAISRGNNEQFF	TGTGCCATCAGTCGCGGCAACAATGAGCAGTTCTTC
TRBV20-1	NA	TRBJ1-6	medium-sized	CSANGREGTSPLHF	TGCAGTGCTAATGGTCGAGAGGGGACTTCACCCCTCCACTTT
TRBV20-1	NA	TRBJ1-5	NA	CSARFPGKGGKPQHF	TGCAGTGCTAGATTCCCCGGAAAGGGAGGTAAGCCCCAGCATTTT
TRBV20-1	NA	TRBJ2-5	NA	CSARPPAGQETQYF	TGCAGTGCTAGACCCCCAGCGGGTCAAGAGACCCAGTACTTC
TRBV12-3/TRBV12-4	NA	TRBJ2-7	NA	CASSLVMWGAQEQCF	TGTGCCAGCAGCTTAGTTATGTGGGGGGCGCAGGAGCAGTGCTTC
TRBV6-1	NA	TRBJ2-1	NA	CASSRWGAVVNEQFF	TGTGCCAGCAGTAGGTGGGGGGCAGTCGTTAATGAGCAGTTCTTC
TRBV14	NA	TRBJ1-2	many	CASSQSLAGGYTF	TGTGCCAGCAGTCAGAGCTTAGCGGGTGGCTACACCTTC
TRBV10-3	NA	TRBJ1-5	many	CAISESEGRLNQPQHF	TGTGCCATCAGTGAGTCTGAGGGGCGCTTAAATCAGCCCCAGCATTTT
TRBV5-6	TRBD1	TRBJ1-4	many	CASSSKNRRGQNNEKLFF	TGTGCCAGCAGCTCAAAAAACCGCCGGGGACAGAATAATGAAAAACTGTTTTTT
TRBV6-2/TRBV6-3	NA	TRBJ2-3	NA	CASRPFPSGFTQYF	TGTGCCAGCAGACCATTTCCGTCGGGTTTTACGCAGTATTTT
TRBV27	NA	TRBJ2-7	medium-sized	CASSYRDAGYEQYF	TGTGCCAGCAGTTACCGGGACGCGGGCTACGAGCAGTACTTC
TRBV29-1	NA	TRBJ1-2	NA	CSVEEEEGWGCYTF	TGTAGCGTTGAAGAGGAGGAGGGTTGGGGTTGCTACACCTTC
TRBV2	TRBD2	TRBJ2-4	many	CASSDWGGGATKNIQYF	TGTGCCAGCAGTGATTGGGGCGGGGGGGCCACCAAAAACATTCAGTACTTC
TRBV6-5	TRBD1	TRBJ1-2	many	CASSSGGHNYGYTF	TGTGCCAGCAGTTCAGGGGGCCATAACTATGGCTACACCTTC
TRBV27	TRBD2	TRBJ2-1	medium-sized	CASSLLAGVGDEQFF	TGTGCCAGCAGTTTATTAGCGGGAGTCGGTGATGAGCAGTTCTTC
TRBV2	NA	TRBJ2-3	many	CASSVGGPGDTQYF	TGTGCCAGCAGTGTAGGGGGGCCGGGAGATACGCAGTATTTT
TRBV19	TRBD2	TRBJ2-7	once	CASSIDPPGRASSYEQYF	TGTGCCAGTAGTATAGACCCACCCGGGAGGGCCTCCTCCTACGAGCAGTACTTC
TRBV6-2/TRBV6-3	NA	TRBJ1-6	NA	CASSPRGRANNSPLHF	TGTGCCAGCAGCCCTCGGGGAAGGGCCAATAATTCACCCCTCCACTTT
TRBV24-1	NA	TRBJ1-5	NA	CATSGMGSGNHPQHF	TGTGCCACCAGTGGCATGGGGTCGGGGAACCATCCCCAGCATTTT
TRBV20-1	NA	TRBJ2-7	many	CSAGTVSYEQYF	TGCAGTGCGGGGACGGTGTCCTACGAGCAGTACTTC
TRBV28	TRBD1	TRBJ1-5	medium-sized	CASSWGPGQPNSNQPQHF	TGTGCCAGCAGTTGGGGGCCGGGACAGCCTAATAGCAATCAGCCCCAGCATTTT
TRBV20-1	NA	TRBJ2-7	many	CSAVPVYEQYF	TGCAGTGCGGTCCCTGTCTACGAGCAGTACTTC
TRBV19	NA	TRBJ1-5	many	CASSSWGVNQPQHF	TGTGCCAGTAGTTCATGGGGGGTCAATCAGCCCCAGCATTTT
TRBV5-1	NA	TRBJ2-6	many	CASSLGSGANVLTF	TGCGCCAGCAGCTTAGGATCTGGGGCCAACGTCCTGACTTTC
TRBV6-1	NA	TRBJ2-1	many	CASSELGSQYNEQFF	TGTGCCAGCAGTGAATTGGGGAGCCAGTACAATGAGCAGTTCTTC